The 22 T cell receptor beta chains reported below all come from one sample, sequenced in a study of molecular identifiers for immune sequencing clone quantification. A single record per CDR3 protein comes from TCRdb applying MiXCR to the PCR reads. The sample records around 86,000 distinct CDR3 sequences, about 20% being singletons. Sequencing input: naive CD8+ T cells from blood, with Jurkat cell RNA spiked in. The subset denotes: FACS-sorted CD8+CD4-CCR7+CD45RA+ naive T cells. These receptors were taken from a human donor in good health. Some libraries in this study had Jurkat cell RNA spiked in.

This clonotype was observed a few times. The chain couples TRBV7-9 to TRBJ2-2; 12 bases are shared with TRBD2. Germline CDR1 SEHNR, CDR2 FQNEAQ (reference sequence). After removal of 3 bases from V and 2 bases from J, the junction contained 4 bases not matched to a gene. There are 17 residues in the CDR3. The CDR3 DNA reads as TGTGCCAGCAGCTTGAGGACTAGCGGGATTAACACCGGGGAGCTGTTTTTT. The encoded protein is CASSLRTSGINTGELFF.

This clonotype was detected a few times. For the CDR3, the DNA is TGTGCCATCAGTGAGTCGGGGACTAGGTTGATGAAGACCCAGTACTTC. This encodes CAISESGTRLMKTQYF. This chain links TRBV10-3 with TRBJ2-5; TRBD2 matches at 8 bases. The junction had 9 bases not matched to a gene; V was cut back by 0 bases and J by 6 bases. The germline V gene has CDR1 ENHRY and CDR2 SYGVKD. CDR3 length equals 16 residues.

The rearrangement links TRBV4-3 to TRBJ1-5; maybe TRBD1 (5 bases). Between the trimmed V and J ends, which lost 0 bases and 10 bases, there was a span of 16 bases. The CDR3 runs to 15 residues. Germline V gene lookup returns CDR1 LGHNA and CDR2 YSLEER. The CDR3 DNA is TGCGCCAGCAGCCAAGATAGGGCAGGGAATCGACCCCAGCATTTT. Protein sequence: CASSQDRAGNRPQHF.

This clonotype was observed at least ten times. V gene TRBV7-9 combines with J gene TRBJ1-5, with no clear D. The CDR3 contains 15 residues. The V end was cut by 2 bases, the J end by 0 bases, with 8 bases between. Germline V gene data show CDR1 as SEHNR and CDR2 as FQNEAQ (reference sequence). This chain's CDR3 is CASSLSPNSNQPQHF. The DNA for the CDR3 is TGTGCCAGCAGCTTAAGCCCTAATAGCAATCAGCCCCAGCATTTT. The whole variable domain, filled in from reference TRBV7-9 and TRBJ1-5, reads DTGVSQNPRHKITKRGQNVTFRCDPISEHNRLYWYRQTLGQGPEFLTYFQNEAQLEKSRLLSDRFSAERPKGSFSTLEIQRTEQGDSAMYLCASSLSPNSNQPQHFGDGTRLSIL.

This clonotype was picked up many times. The rearrangement uses TRBV13 and TRBJ1-3; TRBD1 matches at 11 bases. With 5 bases clipped from V and 0 bases from J, the junction kept 9 bases outside the gene matches. The CDR3 is 18 amino acids. Germline CDR1 PRHDT, CDR2 FYEKMQ (reference sequence). The CDR3 sequence is CASSPGQGALGSGNTIYF. CDR3 DNA: TGTGCCAGCAGCCCCGGACAGGGGGCTCTGGGCTCTGGAAACACCATATATTTT.

This clonotype was found many times. The chain carries TRBV7-9 and TRBJ2-5; D gene uncertain. Germline V gene sequence: CDR1 SEHNR, CDR2 FQNEAQ (reference sequence). Trimming pared 5 bases from V and 5 bases from J, leaving 6 bases between. The CDR3 is 11 residues long. CDR3 nucleotide sequence: TGTGCCAGCAGCACCGAGGAGACCCAGTACTTC. This gives the protein CASSTEETQYF.

This clonotype showed up many times. The chain joins TRBV29-1 to TRBJ2-7; a possible D gene is TRBD2 (5 bases). CDR1 is SQVTM and CDR2 is ANQGSEA in the germline V gene. Trimming cost V 6 bases and J 3 bases, with 12 bases left between them. The CDR3 contains 12 residues. CDR3 in amino acids: CSVAGSDYEQYF. CDR3 in DNA: TGCAGCGTAGCTGGTAGCGACTACGAGCAGTACTTC.

This clonotype was counted at least ten times. The CDR3 loop reads CASSYDRPYEQYF. The CDR3 DNA follows: TGTGCCAGCAGTTACGACAGGCCCTACGAGCAGTACTTC. The rearrangement links TRBV12-3 or TRBV12-4 to TRBJ2-7, with a weak D call TRBD1 (6 bases). This CDR3 region has 13 residues. V shed 4 bases and J shed 2 bases, with 9 bases lying between them.

The chain uses TRBV28 and TRBJ1-2; TRBD1 matches at 10 bases. The CDR3 is 14 residues long. Trimming took 8 bases from V and 4 from J; bases not matched to a gene: 7. CDR1 is MDHEN and CDR2 is SYDVKM in the germline V gene. The CDR3 region has the DNA TGTGCCAGCCTCACCGGGACAGGGGCCTATGGCTACACCTTC. This translates into CASLTGTGAYGYTF.

This clonotype was recorded many times. V gene TRBV12-3 or TRBV12-4 combines with J gene TRBJ1-5, with 11 bases that match TRBD1. This CDR3 is built from 14 residues. Trimming took 9 bases from V and 6 from J; bases not matched to a gene: 7. In DNA, the CDR3 is TGTGCCAGTCGGACAGGGGGCGCTTCTCAGCCCCAGCATTTT. This gives the protein CASRTGGASQPQHF.

This clonotype came up many times. At one boundary the junction diverges from the germline segment, which might be a read error. V gene TRBV19 combines with J gene TRBJ1-1; D possibly corresponds to TRBD1 (5 bases). The CDR3 has 14 amino acids. Germline values: CDR1 LNHDA, CDR2 SQIVND (reference sequence). CDR3 region: CAGSMAGLTTEAFF. CDR3 DNA sequence: TGTGCCGGTAGTATGGCAGGGCTTACCACTGAAGCTTTCTTT.

This clonotype has ten or more counts. V is TRBV19 and J is TRBJ2-1; D might be TRBD1 (5 bases). Between the trimmed V and J ends, which lost 1 base and 10 bases, there was a span of 8 bases. The CDR3 is 12 amino acids. The germline V gene encodes CDR1 LNHDA and CDR2 SQIVND (reference sequence). In DNA, the CDR3 is TGTGCCAGTAGTATAGGGCCAGGGGAGCAGTTCTTC. This gives the protein CASSIGPGEQFF. Together with reference TRBV19 and TRBJ2-1, the CDR3 gives the full variable domain: DGGITQSPKYLFRKEGQNVTLSCEQNLNHDAMYWYRQDPGQGLRLIYYSQIVNDFQKGDIAEGYSVSREKKESFPLTVTSAQKNPTAFYLCASSIGPGEQFFGPGTRLTVL.

Points on this clonotype: No conserved phenylalanine or tryptophan is present at the end of the CDR3, so a read error is the likely explanation. The chain employs TRBV29-1 and TRBJ1-1, with D possibly TRBD1 on 6 matching bases. V was shortened by 5 bases and J by 8 bases, with 18 bases between the two germline ends. CDR1 and CDR2 from the germline V gene are SQVTM and ANQGSEA. There are 13 residues in the CDR3. CDR3 sequence (DNA): TGCAGCGTTACAGGGATTTTGGGCACCGAAGCTTTCCTT. As protein: CSVTGILGTEAFL.

This clonotype was seen repeatedly, ten times or more. The rearrangement joins TRBV5-4 to TRBJ2-3; maybe TRBD2 (6 bases). The ends were cut back, 0 bases at V and 5 bases at J, with 10 bases in the middle. Germline V gives CDR1 SGHNT, CDR2 YYREEE (reference sequence). CDR3 length equals 14 residues. CDR3 DNA: TGTGCCAGCAGCTTGGCAAGGGGAGGAGATACGCAGTATTTT. This encodes CASSLARGGDTQYF.

This clonotype was found many times. J is TRBJ1-1 and V is TRBV14; 12 bases line up with TRBD1. The CDR3 spans 19 residues. The germline CDR1 and CDR2 sequences are SGHDN and FVKESK. V was clipped by 2 bases and J by 1 base; unmatched bases: 11. CDR3 sequence: CASSQTVTGTGGGNTEAFF. In DNA, the CDR3 is TGTGCCAGCAGCCAAACCGTAACCGGGACAGGGGGCGGGAACACTGAAGCTTTCTTT. The full variable domain, with the rest looked up from reference TRBV14 and TRBJ1-1, is EAGVTQFPSHSVIEKGQTVTLRCDPISGHDNLYWYRRVMGKEIKFLLHFVKESKQDESGMPNNRFLAERTGGTYSTLKVQPAELEDSGVYFCASSQTVTGTGGGNTEAFFGQGTRLTVV.

This sequence joins TRBV5-1 and TRBJ1-1; no firm D call. The CDR3 totals 16 residues. Germline CDR1 reads SGHRS; CDR2 reads YFSETQ. The germline V and J ends were trimmed by 4 bases and 5 bases, with 21 bases remaining between them. CDR3 protein: CASSPEVSRSGTEAFF. The CDR3 DNA reads TGCGCCAGCAGCCCGGAGGTGAGTCGGTCGGGGACTGAAGCTTTCTTT.

This clonotype was counted at least ten times. The V and J genes are TRBV12-3 or TRBV12-4 and TRBJ1-5, with TRBD1 matching over 7 bases. Trimming took 5 bases from V and 5 from J; bases not matched to a gene: 18. This CDR3 region has 18 residues. The CDR3 DNA reads as TGTGCCAGCAGTCCCGAACGGGGGACAGTATTTGAGTATCAGCCCCAGCATTTT. Its protein is CASSPERGTVFEYQPQHF.

This clonotype was found many times. The rearrangement uses TRBV6-5 and TRBJ1-3; D ambiguous. The V end was cut by 7 bases, the J end by 0 bases, with 10 bases between. Germline CDR1 reads MNHEY; CDR2 reads SVGAGI. The CDR3 loop spans 14 amino acids. The CDR3 sequence is CASTDESSGNTIYF. The CDR3 nucleotides read TGTGCCAGCACCGACGAGAGCTCTGGAAACACCATATATTTT.

This clonotype has a count of ten or more. V is TRBV27 and J is TRBJ1-5; no clear D. Trimming took 3 bases from V and 4 from J, leaving 16 bases between them. The germline gives CDR1 MNHEY, CDR2 SMNVEV (reference sequence). The CDR3 is made up of 16 amino acids. The CDR3 sequence is CASSFGDPRGNQPQHF. For the CDR3, the DNA is TGTGCCAGCAGTTTCGGAGACCCGAGAGGTAATCAGCCCCAGCATTTT.

The CDR3 reads CARSEGRYEKLFF. In nucleotides, the CDR3 is TGCGCCAGAAGCGAGGGGCGGTATGAAAAACTGTTTTTT. This chain joins TRBV4-1 and TRBJ1-4; D might be TRBD1 (5 bases). The germline V gene has CDR1 MGHRA and CDR2 YSYEKL. The CDR3 loop spans 13 amino acids. V lost 9 bases and J lost 6, with 14 bases in between.

There are many counts of this clonotype. V and J are TRBV6-6 and TRBJ2-7, with D tentatively TRBD2 (5 bases). CDR3 length: 12 amino acids. V lost 2 bases and J lost 5, with 7 bases in between. Germline V gene lookup returns CDR1 MNHNY and CDR2 SVGAGI (reference sequence). CDR3 region: CASSYPEDEQYF. Here the CDR3 DNA reads TGTGCCAGCAGTTACCCGGAGGACGAGCAGTACTTC.

This clonotype has ten or more counts. The rearrangement links TRBV20-1 to TRBJ2-7, with D maybe TRBD1 (5 bases). CDR3 length: 14 amino acids. Trimming shortened V by 0 bases and J by 0 bases, and 9 bases separated the two germline ends. The germline V gene encodes CDR1 DFQATT and CDR2 SNEGSKA (reference sequence). The CDR3 nucleotides read TGCAGTGCTAGAGAAACAGGTGTCTCCTACGAGCAGTACTTC. Amino acids: CSARETGVSYEQYF.